Following are 14 T cell receptor beta chains from one sample sequenced in a study of early T cells in non-severe SARS-CoV-2 infection. TCRdb independently ran MiXCR on the 5' RACE reads; one entry per CDR3 protein. This sample carries tens of thousands of distinct CDR3 sequences, around 13% of them seen once, and the ten largest clones take roughly 8.7%. Sequencing was performed on whole blood. The origin of the receptors is an adult who was a healthcare worker with PCR-confirmed SARS-CoV-2 infection or an uninfected control (not recorded which).

This clonotype was counted many times. The V and J genes are TRBV29-1 and TRBJ2-5; D is uncertain. This CDR3 contains 12 residues. The V end lost 4 bases, the J end lost 5 bases, and 11 bases lay between the germline ends. From germline, CDR1 is SQVTM and CDR2 ANQGSEA. This chain's CDR3 is CSVVVLSETQYF. CDR3 DNA sequence: TGCAGCGTTGTAGTGCTTTCGGAGACCCAGTACTTC.

This chain connects TRBV29-1 to TRBJ2-3, with 9 bases that match TRBD1. Germline CDR1 and CDR2: SQVTM and ANQGSEA. The CDR3 has 13 amino acids. CDR3 sequence (DNA): TGCAGTGCCGGGACAGGGTCAGGAGATACGCAGTATTTT. Protein: CSAGTGSGDTQYF.

The CDR3 nucleotides read TGCAGTGCTAGAGAGCTGGCGAGGAACAATGAGCAGTTCTTC. Translating gives CSARELARNNEQFF. J is TRBJ2-1 and V is TRBV20-1; no definite D call. The CDR3 is made up of 14 amino acids. Trimming stripped 0 bases from V and 5 bases from J, with 11 bases between. Germline V gives CDR1 DFQATT, CDR2 SNEGSKA (reference sequence).

J is TRBJ1-1 and V is TRBV5-1, with D perhaps TRBD1 (6 bases). The CDR3 extends over 13 amino acids. From germline, CDR1 is SGHRS and CDR2 YFSETQ. Trimming took 3 bases from V and 1 from J, leaving 7 bases between them. The chain's CDR3 is CASSSRGNTEAFF. In DNA, the CDR3 is TGCGCCAGCAGCTCCAGGGGGAACACTGAAGCTTTCTTT.

This clonotype showed up just a few times. The chain joins TRBV5-1 to TRBJ1-1, with D tentatively TRBD1 (5 bases). Germline V gives CDR1 SGHRS, CDR2 YFSETQ. The CDR3 spans 15 residues. The germline V and J ends were trimmed by 2 bases and 3 bases, with 14 bases remaining between them. For the CDR3, the DNA is TGCGCCAGCAGCTTAGAGGGGAGATCCGACACTGAAGCTTTCTTT. It yields the protein CASSLEGRSDTEAFF.

The sample holds a few counts of this clonotype. The chain is built from TRBV7-8 and TRBJ2-3; D is perhaps TRBD1 or TRBD2 (5 bases each). The CDR3 length is 17 residues. The germline gives CDR1 SGHVS, CDR2 FQNEAQ. Trimming removed 5 bases at V and 6 bases at J, with 24 bases between. The chain's CDR3 is CASSLGTAAGSWDTQYF. The CDR3 DNA follows: TGTGCCAGCAGCCTCGGGACCGCCGCTGGATCTTGGGATACGCAGTATTTT.

In this sample, this clonotype turned up once. This sequence joins TRBV12-3 or TRBV12-4 and TRBJ2-1; D perhaps matches TRBD2 (6 bases). CDR3 length: 14 residues. Trimming shortened V by 3 bases and J by 8 bases, and 14 bases separated the two germline ends. CDR3 region: CASSFGRPPHEQFF. CDR3 nucleotides: TGTGCCAGCAGTTTTGGGAGGCCCCCGCATGAGCAGTTCTTC.

The chain recombines TRBV18 with TRBJ1-1; D unclear. V was trimmed by 3 bases and J by 6 bases, leaving 14 bases between them. The CDR3 runs to 14 residues. Germline lookup yields CDR1 KGHSH and CDR2 LQKENI. For the CDR3, the DNA is TGTGCCAGCTCACCTCTAAGGAGGGTCGCTGAAGCTTTCTTT. This translates into CASSPLRRVAEAFF.

This clonotype was detected only once. The chain has TRBV3-1 and TRBJ2-3, with 8 bases lining up with TRBD1. In germline, CDR1 is LGHDT, CDR2 YNNKEL (reference sequence). The junction had 8 bases not matched to a gene; V was cut back by 0 bases and J by 6 bases. This CDR3 spans 16 amino acids. In nucleotides, the CDR3 is TGTGCCAGCAGCCAAGATCTTCGACAGGGGTCGGATACGCAGTATTTT. It codes for CASSQDLRQGSDTQYF.

This clonotype appeared many times. The gene calls are TRBV29-1 and TRBJ1-1; D ambiguous. The CDR3 is 11 residues long. V dropped 4 bases and J dropped 1 base, with 4 bases sitting between them. Germline-derived CDR1 and CDR2 are SQVTM and ANQGSEA. For the CDR3, the DNA is TGCAGCGTTGGTAGGAACACTGAAGCTTTCTTT. Its translation: CSVGRNTEAFF.

This rearrangement joins TRBV6-5 to TRBJ2-1, with 7 bases that match TRBD1. After removal of 6 bases from V and 15 bases from J, the junction contained 14 bases not matched to a gene. Per the germline V gene, CDR1 is MNHEY and CDR2 is SVGAGI. The CDR3 contains 13 residues. This CDR3 reads CASREVSGGGPFF. In DNA form, the CDR3 reads TGTGCCAGCAGGGAAGTTTCAGGGGGTGGTCCGTTCTTC.

The chain combines TRBV20-1 with TRBJ2-3; 8 nucleotides line up with TRBD1. This CDR3 is 13 amino acids long. CDR1 and CDR2 (germline): DFQATT, SNEGSKA (reference sequence). The CDR3: CRWGAGGEDTQYF. In DNA form, the CDR3 reads TGCAGGTGGGGGGCAGGGGGCGAAGATACGCAGTATTTT.

In its sample, this clonotype was seen a few times. The rearrangement links TRBV12-3 or TRBV12-4 to TRBJ2-7; 10 bases are shared with TRBD1. Trimming at V came to 5 bases and at J to 4 bases, leaving 8 bases not matched to a gene. There are 15 residues in the CDR3. The CDR3 spells CASSPGTGAIYEQYF. Written as DNA, the CDR3 is TGTGCCAGCAGTCCCGGGACAGGGGCAATTTACGAGCAGTACTTC.

This clonotype was recorded many times. This sequence joins TRBV7-2 and TRBJ2-7; weak D call: TRBD2 (5 bases). V gave up 3 bases and J gave up 3 bases, with 12 bases separating them. The germline gives CDR1 SGHTA, CDR2 FQGNSA. There are 14 residues in the CDR3. CDR3 region: CASSFAPGGYEQYF. In DNA, the CDR3 is TGTGCCAGCAGCTTCGCGCCCGGAGGCTACGAGCAGTACTTC.